This TCR beta chain was captured by sequencing in a study of T cells in Graves' hyperthyroidism and ophthalmopathy. Authors of the study amplified TCR beta CDR3 regions from RNA transcripts. RT-PCR in the first round (using the HTBI primer set) targeted the TCR CDR3. TCRdb used MiXCR to reprocess the multiplex PCR reads, holding one entry per CDR3 protein. The sample has about 350,000 distinct CDR3 sequences; roughly 15% are singletons. CDR1 is SEHNR and CDR2 is FQNEAQ in the germline V gene (reference sequence). Trimming cost V 8 bases and J 4 bases, with 27 bases left between them. This CDR3 is built from 17 residues. Broader study findings: Blood shared most expanded thyroid clonotypes above 0.001.

Inclusion characteristics of ophthalmopathy patients comprised a Clinical Activity Score of at least 3, a NOSPECS grade of at least 4, and duration under 3 months. Exclusion of patients followed from uncontrolled infection, other autoimmune disease, pregnancy or lactation. Each diagnosis was grounded in clinical symptoms, serum thyroxine and TRAb, thyroid ultrasound, and orbital computed tomography. About this clonotype itself: Its antigen is not identified.

Sequenced: blood. The sequence was collected from a woman aged 55-70 years with Graves' ophthalmopathy. J is TRBJ2-7 and V is TRBV7-9, with D possibly matching TRBD1 (8 bases). In DNA form, the CDR3 reads TGTGCCAGCGGCAATAGGATGGCACAGGGGGGGGGTTACGAGCAGTACTTC. This gives the protein CASGNRMAQGGGYEQYF.